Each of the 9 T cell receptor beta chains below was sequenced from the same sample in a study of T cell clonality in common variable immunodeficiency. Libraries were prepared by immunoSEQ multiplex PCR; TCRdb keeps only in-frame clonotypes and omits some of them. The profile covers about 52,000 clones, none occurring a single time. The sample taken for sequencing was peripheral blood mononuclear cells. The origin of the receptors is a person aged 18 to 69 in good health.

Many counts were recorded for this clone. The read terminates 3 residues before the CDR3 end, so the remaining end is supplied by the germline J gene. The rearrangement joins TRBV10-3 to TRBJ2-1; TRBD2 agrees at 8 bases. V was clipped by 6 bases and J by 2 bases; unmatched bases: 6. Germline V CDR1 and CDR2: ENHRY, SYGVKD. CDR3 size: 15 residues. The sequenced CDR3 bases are TGTGCCATCAGCCTCGGGAGGGGCGCCTACAATGAG. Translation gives CAISLGRGAYNE. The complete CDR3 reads CAISLGRGAYNEQFF.

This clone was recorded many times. CDR3 DNA, as far as it was read: TGTGCCACCCGCCCCGCAGGGGGCCAAGAGACC. This gives the protein CATRPAGGQET. The whole CDR3 is CATRPAGGQETQYF. The genes are TRBV10-3 and TRBJ2-5; TRBD1 agrees at 7 bases. The CDR3 end falls 3 residues outside the read, so it is completed with the germline J gene. This CDR3 region has 14 residues. The V segment lost 10 bases and the J segment 1 base; nucleotides outside the gene matches: 9. CDR1 and CDR2 from the germline V gene are ENHRY and SYGVKD.

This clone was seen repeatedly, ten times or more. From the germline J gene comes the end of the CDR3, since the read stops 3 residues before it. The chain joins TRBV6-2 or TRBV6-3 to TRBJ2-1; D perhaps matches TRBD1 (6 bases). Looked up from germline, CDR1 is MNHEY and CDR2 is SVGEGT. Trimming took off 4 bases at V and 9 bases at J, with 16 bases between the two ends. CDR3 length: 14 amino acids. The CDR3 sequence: CASSSPGAGGEQFF. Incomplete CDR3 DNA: TGTGCCAGCAGTTCGCCAGGGGCCGGAGGTGAG.

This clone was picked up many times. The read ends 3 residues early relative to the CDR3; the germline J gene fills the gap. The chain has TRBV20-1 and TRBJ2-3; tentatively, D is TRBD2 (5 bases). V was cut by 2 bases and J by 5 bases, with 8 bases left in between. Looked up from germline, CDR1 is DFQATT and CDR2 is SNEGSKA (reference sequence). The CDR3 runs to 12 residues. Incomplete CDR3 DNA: TGCAGTGCTAGACTACGGGGAGATACG. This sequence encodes CSARLRGDT. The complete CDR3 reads CSARLRGDTQYF.

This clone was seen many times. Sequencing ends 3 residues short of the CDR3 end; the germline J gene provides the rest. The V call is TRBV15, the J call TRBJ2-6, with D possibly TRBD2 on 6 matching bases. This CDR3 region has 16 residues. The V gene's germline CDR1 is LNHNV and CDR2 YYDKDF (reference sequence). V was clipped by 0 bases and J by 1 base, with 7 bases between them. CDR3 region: CATSRDRGSGANVLTF. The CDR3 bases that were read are TGTGCCACCAGCAGAGATCGGGGGTCTGGGGCCAACGTC. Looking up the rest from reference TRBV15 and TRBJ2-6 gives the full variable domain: DAMVIQNPRYQVTQFGKPVTLSCSQTLNHNVMYWYQQKSSQAPKLLFHYYDKDFNNEADTPDNFQSRRPNTSFCFLDIRSPGLGDTAMYLCATSRDRGSGANVLTFGAGSRLTVL.

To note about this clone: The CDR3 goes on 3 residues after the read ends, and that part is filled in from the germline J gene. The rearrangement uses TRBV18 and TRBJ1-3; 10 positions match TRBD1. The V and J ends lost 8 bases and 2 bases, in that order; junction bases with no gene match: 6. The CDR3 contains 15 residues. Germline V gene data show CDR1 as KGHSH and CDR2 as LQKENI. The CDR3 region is CASGPGQGTGNTIYF. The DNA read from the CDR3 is TGTGCCAGCGGGCCGGGACAGGGGACTGGAAACACC.

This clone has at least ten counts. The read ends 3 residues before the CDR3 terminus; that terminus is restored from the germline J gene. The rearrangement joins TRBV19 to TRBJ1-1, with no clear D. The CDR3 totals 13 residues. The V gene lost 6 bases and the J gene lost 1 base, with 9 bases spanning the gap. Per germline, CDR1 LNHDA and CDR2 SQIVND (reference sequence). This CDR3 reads CASSGFWNTEAFF. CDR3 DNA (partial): TGTGCCAGTAGCGGGTTTTGGAACACTGAA.

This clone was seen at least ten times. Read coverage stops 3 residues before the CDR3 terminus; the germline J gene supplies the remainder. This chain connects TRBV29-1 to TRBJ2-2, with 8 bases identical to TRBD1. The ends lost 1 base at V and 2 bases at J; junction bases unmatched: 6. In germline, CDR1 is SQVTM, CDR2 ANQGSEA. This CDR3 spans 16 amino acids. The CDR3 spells CSVEGQGAGNTGELFF. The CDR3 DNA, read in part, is TGCAGCGTTGAAGGGCAGGGGGCTGGAAACACCGGGGAG.

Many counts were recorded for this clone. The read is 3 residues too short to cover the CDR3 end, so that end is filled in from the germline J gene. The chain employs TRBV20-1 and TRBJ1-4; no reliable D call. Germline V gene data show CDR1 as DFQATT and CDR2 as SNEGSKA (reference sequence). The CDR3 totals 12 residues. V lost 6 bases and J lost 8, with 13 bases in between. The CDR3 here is CSARVRREKLFF. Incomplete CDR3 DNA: TGCAGTGCGAGGGTTAGGAGGGAAAAA.